This entry features one TCR beta chain sequence. The specificity of this receptor is unknown. Base quality data are lacking; no much larger clone is found one base away. The CDR3 runs 15 amino acids, cysteine and phenylalanine included. The kept DNA is CDR3 alone, 45 bases in frame from the first base. In the germline V gene, CDR1 corresponds to SNHLY and CDR2 to FYNNEI. The V end loses 4 bases and the J end loses 4 bases, and a stretch of 17 bases separates them. The data were taken from a study of blood T cell repertoires in COVID-19 (TCRdb year 2020). General notes on the study: Collaborator samples came from the United States, Italy and Spain and covered acute and convalescent phases of COVID-19. The material from the prospective study consisted of cDNA or gDNA derived from T cells, B-cell-depleted T cells, or PBMCs. Subjects who had been exposed to COVID-19, were actively infected with it, or had recovered from it provided the deeply sampled blood TCRbeta repertoires that made up the dataset. The repertoires were released in a freely available public database intended as a resource for research on the immune response to SARS-CoV-2. Samples came from the ongoing ImmuneRACE study (first 160 participants) plus 1,254 subjects from 6 global collaborators. A de-identified subject ID, COVID-19 status, age in years and sex were almost always included in the sample metadata. HLA class I and class II types, where available, came from metadata supplied by the sample provider rather than from assay-based typing. The full study reports these points: How much clinical and demographic metadata was included differed by source and by participant, and the metadata was provided uncurated.

Participants in the prospective study were aged roughly 18 to 100 years, lived in 20 to 30 United States geographic areas, and enrolled through a virtual design. In the prospective study, participants were assigned to cohorts based on the clinical history participants reported in a screening survey and a study questionnaire. For ImmuneRACE Cohort 3, a participant was defined as recovered based on two consecutive negative NP/OP PCR tests, clearance by a healthcare professional, or resolution of symptoms. In the prospective study, mobile phlebotomists collected whole blood, serum and a nasopharyngeal or oropharyngeal swab from each participant. Participants in the prospective study had the option to provide additional blood draws and questionnaires over a roughly 2-month period. Prospective study blood samples were shipped either frozen or at room temperature before DNA extraction. TCRbeta CDR3 regions were amplified from genomic DNA by means of the immunoSEQ Assay, a bias-controlled multiplex PCR. The original pipeline was this. Nucleated cell counts per sample were estimated from amplification of reference gene primers within the assay. To quantify the absolute abundance of each unique TCRbeta CDR3 rearrangement, sequence reads were collapsed and filtered. For each sample, productive Simpson clonality was calculated as the square root of Simpson's diversity index over productive rearrangements. Sourced from immuneACCESS, this table was stored by TCRdb with only in-frame sequences that have V and J called. A share of the clones is absent; for the studies checked, an unresolved V gene accounts for under half, and the remainder has no known explanation. The D gene and trimming were derived from the DNA, and the V and J assignments and clone size from that table. The sample table records a few hundred thousand clones; less than 90% of these occur just once. The top ten constitute roughly 1% of the sample.

Recombination linked TRBV2 to TRBJ2-7, with TRBD1 as a weak D call on 6 bases. This sequence originates from a woman aged 25-40 years who had recovered from COVID-19. Input material: PBMCs or T cells enriched from blood (not recorded which). Read as DNA, the sequence is TGTGCCAGCAGTGCAGATGGGACACTAGGGTACGAGCAGTACTTC. This sequence encodes CASSADGTLGYEQYF.